The rows below give T cell receptor beta chains drawn from one sample of a study of cytomegalovirus exposure and HLA in healthy donors. Profiled with immunoSEQ multiplex PCR; TCRdb holds only in-frame clones, not every one. The table lists about 180,000 clones, around 84% of them singletons. Sequenced material: PBMCs. Receptors originate from a girl aged 2-10 years in good health and CMV-seropositive. Both conserved end residues are part of each CDR3. The D gene is left open where the match is weak. Clone size is stated in some rows and not others, as once, few, many or a class when expanded.

v_gene: TRBV25-1; d_gene: .; abundance: .; j_gene: TRBJ1-4; CDR3aa: CASSGRQAPNEKLFF; CDR3nt: TGTGCCAGCAGTGGGAGACAGGCGCCTAATGAAAAACTGTTTTTT
v_gene: TRBV5-6; d_gene: .; abundance: .; j_gene: TRBJ1-1; CDR3aa: CASSLPGLMNTEAFF; CDR3nt: TGTGCCAGCAGCTTACCAGGCTTGATGAACACTGAAGCTTTCTTT
v_gene: TRBV5-1; d_gene: .; abundance: once; j_gene: TRBJ2-7; CDR3aa: CASTIFPTENYEQYF; CDR3nt: TGCGCCAGCACTATCTTCCCGACAGAAAATTACGAGCAGTACTTC
v_gene: TRBV23-1; d_gene: .; abundance: .; j_gene: TRBJ1-5; CDR3aa: CASSQQGRVSNQPQHF; CDR3nt: TGCGCCAGCAGTCAGCAGGGGAGAGTAAGCAATCAGCCCCAGCATTTT
v_gene: TRBV27; d_gene: TRBD1; abundance: .; j_gene: TRBJ1-1; CDR3aa: CASSSIDRGQRLTGEAFF; CDR3nt: TGTGCCAGCAGTTCCATCGACAGGGGGCAAAGATTAACAGGTGAAGCTTTCTTT
v_gene: TRBV9; d_gene: TRBD2; abundance: once; j_gene: TRBJ2-1; CDR3aa: CASSPTSGGYNEQFF; CDR3nt: TGTGCCAGCAGTCCAACTAGCGGGGGTTACAATGAGCAGTTCTTC
v_gene: TRBV29-1; d_gene: TRBD1; abundance: once; j_gene: TRBJ2-1; CDR3aa: CSVTRDRVNNEQFF; CDR3nt: TGCAGCGTAACCCGGGACAGAGTAAACAATGAGCAGTTCTTC
v_gene: TRBV5-1; d_gene: .; abundance: .; j_gene: TRBJ1-4; CDR3aa: CASSFRGEREKLFF; CDR3nt: TGCGCCAGCAGCTTCAGGGGTGAAAGGGAAAAACTGTTTTTT
v_gene: TRBV19; d_gene: .; abundance: once; j_gene: TRBJ1-2; CDR3aa: CASSISFFEGAYGYTF; CDR3nt: TGTGCCAGTAGTATCTCTTTTTTTGAGGGAGCGTACGGCTACACCTTC
v_gene: TRBV5-1; d_gene: .; abundance: .; j_gene: TRBJ1-3; CDR3aa: CASSLAGVGNTIYF; CDR3nt: TGCGCCAGCAGCTTGGCCGGGGTAGGAAACACCATATATTTT
v_gene: TRBV27; d_gene: .; abundance: .; j_gene: TRBJ2-1; CDR3aa: CASSIKTSYNEQFF; CDR3nt: TGTGCCAGCAGCATAAAGACATCCTACAATGAGCAGTTCTTC
v_gene: TRBV5-1; d_gene: TRBD1; abundance: .; j_gene: TRBJ2-3; CDR3aa: CASSSDRSTDTQYF; CDR3nt: TGCGCCAGCAGCTCGGACAGGAGCACAGATACGCAGTATTTT